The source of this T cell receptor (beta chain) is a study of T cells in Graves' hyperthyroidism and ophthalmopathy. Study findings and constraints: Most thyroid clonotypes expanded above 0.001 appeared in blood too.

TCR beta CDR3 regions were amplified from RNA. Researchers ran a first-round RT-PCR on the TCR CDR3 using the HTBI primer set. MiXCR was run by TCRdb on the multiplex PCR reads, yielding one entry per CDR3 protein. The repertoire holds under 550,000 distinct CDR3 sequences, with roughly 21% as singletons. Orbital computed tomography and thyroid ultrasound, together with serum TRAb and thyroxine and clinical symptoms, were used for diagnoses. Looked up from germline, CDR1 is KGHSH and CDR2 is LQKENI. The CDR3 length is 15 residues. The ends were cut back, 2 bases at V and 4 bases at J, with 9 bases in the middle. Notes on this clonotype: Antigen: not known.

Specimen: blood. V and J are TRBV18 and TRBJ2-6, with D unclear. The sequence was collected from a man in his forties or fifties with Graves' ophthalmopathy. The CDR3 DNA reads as TGTGCCAGCTCACCATTGGAATCCGGGGCCAACGTCCTGACTTTC. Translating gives CASSPLESGANVLTF.